A single sample gave rise to the 18 T cell receptor beta chains below, sequenced in a study of blood T cells in healthy people across ages. For the second PCR, which ran for about 7 to 11 cycles, a sample-barcoded 5' primer and a J-beta primer mix were used. TCRdb recomputed calls from the 5' RACE reads with MiXCR, one row per CDR3 protein. The table has more than 1.4 million distinct CDR3 sequences, 42% seen once. Material for sequencing was blood. All receptors come from a young woman in good health.

The rearrangement joins TRBV6-1 to TRBJ1-2; D may be TRBD1 (5 bases). V dropped 2 bases and J dropped 6 bases, with 10 bases sitting between them. Germline loops: CDR1 MNHNS, CDR2 SASEGT. The CDR3 runs 13 residues. CDR3 amino acids: CASSESSGNGYTF. The CDR3 DNA is TGTGCCAGCAGTGAATCGTCAGGGAATGGCTACACCTTC.

The V and J genes are TRBV15 and TRBJ1-4, with D unclear. The V gene's germline CDR1 is LNHNV and CDR2 YYDKDF (reference sequence). Trimming took 0 bases from V and 2 from J, leaving 10 bases between them. The CDR3 has 16 residues. CDR3 nucleotides: TGTGCCACCAGCAGAGATCTTGGGAGGACTAATGAAAAACTGTTTTTT. Encoded protein: CATSRDLGRTNEKLFF. Drawing the rest from reference TRBV15 and TRBJ1-4, the complete variable domain is DAMVIQNPRYQVTQFGKPVTLSCSQTLNHNVMYWYQQKSSQAPKLLFHYYDKDFNNEADTPDNFQSRRPNTSFCFLDIRSPGLGDTAMYLCATSRDLGRTNEKLFFGSGTQLSVL.

The genes are TRBV6-1 and TRBJ1-6, with a possible D match to TRBD1 (6 bases). The CDR3 spans 15 residues. Germline CDR1 reads MNHNS; CDR2 reads SASEGT. V lost 1 base to trimming and J lost 13 bases, with 17 bases between them. The DNA for the CDR3 is TGTGCCAGCAGTGAAGTCGACAGGCCTCCGGCTCCCCTCCACTTT. It encodes CASSEVDRPPAPLHF.

The gene calls are TRBV28 and TRBJ1-2, with no clear D. V was cut by 5 bases and J by 6 bases, with 7 bases left in between. CDR3 size: 11 residues. Germline CDR1 MDHEN, CDR2 SYDVKM. The CDR3 DNA is TGTGCCAGCAGTCCCAACCATGGCTACACCTTC. It is translated as CASSPNHGYTF.

The chain employs TRBV29-1 and TRBJ2-1; 10 bases are a match to TRBD2. The germline V gene encodes CDR1 SQVTM and CDR2 ANQGSEA. The J segment lost 4 bases and the V segment lost 3 bases, leaving 6 bases of the junction unmatched. CDR3 length: 15 amino acids. The CDR3 region has the DNA TGCAGCGTTGACGGGTCTAGCGGGAGTTACAATGAGCAGTTCTTC. This translates into CSVDGSSGSYNEQFF.

This clonotype has only a few counts. The V call is TRBV28, the J call TRBJ2-7; 7 bases line up with TRBD2. This CDR3 has 19 residues. The junction had 21 bases not matched to a gene; V was cut back by 5 bases and J by 2 bases. The germline V gene has CDR1 MDHEN and CDR2 SYDVKM. The CDR3 spells CASSHPLPKSAGYTYEQYF. The CDR3 DNA follows: TGTGCCAGCAGTCATCCCCTCCCCAAGTCAGCGGGGTATACCTACGAGCAGTACTTC.

The V gene is TRBV28, the J gene TRBJ1-2; 7 nucleotides line up with TRBD1. The V and J ends lost 11 bases and 6 bases, in that order; junction bases with no gene match: 6. The germline V gene encodes CDR1 MDHEN and CDR2 SYDVKM. This CDR3 has 11 residues. The CDR3 reads CAVDRDDGYTF. CDR3 nucleotides: TGTGCCGTCGACAGGGACGATGGCTACACCTTC.

Details on this clonotype: In this CDR3 the conserved last residue, phenylalanine or tryptophan, is missing, so a read error is likely. The rearrangement links TRBV20-1 to TRBJ2-1, with 13 positions matching TRBD2. The CDR3 runs 15 residues. V dropped 2 bases and J dropped 4; count of bases not matched to a gene: 2. The V gene's germline CDR1 is DFQATT and CDR2 SNEGSKA (reference sequence). The CDR3 region has the DNA TGCAGTGCTAGACAGACTAGCGGGGGGTACAATGAGCAGTTCTCC. Its translation is CSARQTSGGYNEQFS.

The chain links TRBV29-1 to TRBJ2-6, with 7 bases matching TRBD1. Germline V gene lookup returns CDR1 SQVTM and CDR2 ANQGSEA. J gave up 3 bases and V 7 bases, and 6 bases lay outside the gene matches. The CDR3 runs to 14 residues. The CDR3 DNA sequence: TGCAGCGCTGAGGGGGCGCTTGGGGCCAACGTCCTGACTTTC. Protein: CSAEGALGANVLTF.

The chain couples TRBV5-1 to TRBJ1-2; 9 bases are shared with TRBD1. This CDR3 comprises 15 residues. The V gene's germline CDR1 is SGHRS and CDR2 YFSETQ. With V trimmed by 4 bases and J by 3 bases, 7 bases remained unmatched. The CDR3 loop reads CASSPGTGPHYGYTF. The CDR3 coding sequence is TGCGCCAGCAGCCCAGGGACAGGGCCCCACTATGGCTACACCTTC. Complete variable domain (other parts from reference TRBV5-1 and TRBJ1-2): KAGVTQTPRYLIKTRGQQVTLSCSPISGHRSVSWYQQTPGQGLQFLFEYFSETQRNKGNFPGRFSGRQFSNSRSEMNVSTLELGDSALYLCASSPGTGPHYGYTFGSGTRLTVV.

This clonotype was observed a few times. The chain uses TRBV4-1 and TRBJ1-2, with 7 bases identical to TRBD1. CDR3 size: 15 residues. Germline V lookup: CDR1 MGHRA, CDR2 YSYEKL. J lost 4 bases, V lost 1 base, and 6 bases had no gene match. CDR3 nucleotides: TGCGCCAGCAGCCAAGTAGGTACAGGGGTCTATGGCTACACCTTC. This translates into CASSQVGTGVYGYTF.

This clonotype was recorded many times. The chain couples TRBV29-1 to TRBJ1-1; D unclear. The CDR3 contains 10 residues. V lost 4 bases and J 6 bases, leaving 6 bases between the germline ends. Germline CDR1 reads SQVTM; CDR2 reads ANQGSEA. CDR3 sequence (DNA): TGCAGCGTTGCGGAAGCTGAAGCTTTCTTT. This sequence encodes CSVAEAEAFF. Based on the CDR3 plus reference TRBV29-1 and TRBJ1-1, the full variable domain is SAVISQKPSRDICQRGTSLTIQCQVDSQVTMMFWYRQQPGQSLTLIATANQGSEATYESGFVIDKFPISRPNLTFSTLTVSNMSPEDSSIYLCSVAEAEAFFGQGTRLTVV.

This clonotype showed up just a few times. The chain has TRBV4-1 and TRBJ1-1; 9 bases are shared with TRBD1. Germline-derived CDR1 and CDR2 are MGHRA and YSYEKL. This CDR3 has 14 residues. The trim removed 4 bases at V and 4 bases at J, leaving 4 bases unmatched. DNA for the CDR3: TGCGCCAGCAGCCCCGGGACAGGGATCACTGAAGCTTTCTTT. Translation: CASSPGTGITEAFF.

In this sample, this clonotype turned up a few times. The V and J genes are TRBV6-5 and TRBJ2-7, with D uncertain. The CDR3 spans 12 residues. The V and J ends lost 4 bases and 5 bases respectively, with 9 bases between them. The germline V gene has CDR1 MNHEY and CDR2 SVGAGI. The CDR3 loop is CASSSLPNEQYF. The CDR3 DNA is TGTGCCAGCAGTTCTCTCCCCAACGAGCAGTACTTC.

CDR3: CASSFELTREAFF. CDR3 nucleotide sequence: TGTGCCAGCAGCTTTGAACTTACCCGTGAAGCTTTCTTT. This chain links TRBV28 with TRBJ1-1; D gene ambiguous. Germline lookup yields CDR1 MDHEN and CDR2 SYDVKM. V was cut by 6 bases and J by 7 bases, with 15 bases left in between. The CDR3 totals 13 residues.

The rearrangement joins TRBV5-1 to TRBJ1-1; D may be TRBD1 (5 bases). V gave up 0 bases and J gave up 5 bases, with 14 bases separating them. CDR1 and CDR2 from the germline V gene are SGHRS and YFSETQ. The CDR3 has 15 residues. This CDR3 is CASSLAKSGTTEAFF. CDR3 DNA: TGCGCCAGCAGCTTGGCGAAATCCGGGACTACTGAAGCTTTCTTT. Looking up the rest from reference TRBV5-1 and TRBJ1-1 gives the full variable domain: KAGVTQTPRYLIKTRGQQVTLSCSPISGHRSVSWYQQTPGQGLQFLFEYFSETQRNKGNFPGRFSGRQFSNSRSEMNVSTLELGDSALYLCASSLAKSGTTEAFFGQGTRLTVV.

This clonotype occurred a few times. CDR3 DNA: TGCAGTGCCCCCCGGGAGGCGGCTAACTATGGCTACACCTTC. It translates to CSAPREAANYGYTF. This sequence joins TRBV20-1 and TRBJ1-2; no clear D gene. Per germline, CDR1 DFQATT and CDR2 SNEGSKA (reference sequence). This CDR3 region has 14 residues. Trimming cost V 6 bases and J 0 bases, with 14 bases left between them.

This chain uses TRBV19 with TRBJ2-1; 7 positions agree with TRBD1. Germline V gene data show CDR1 as LNHDA and CDR2 as SQIVND (reference sequence). This CDR3 comprises 19 residues. V shed 8 bases and J 0 bases; nucleotides not matched to a gene: 19. CDR3 sequence: CASRFTTGTAIGSYNEQFF. CDR3 sequence (DNA): TGTGCCAGTCGATTCACAACCGGGACAGCCATAGGCTCCTACAATGAGCAGTTCTTC.